This T cell receptor beta chain came from a study of blood T cell repertoires in COVID-19. On this clone: Other DNA sequences in this sample translate to the same CDR3.

This table comes from immunoSEQ multiplex PCR, and its TCRdb copy is limited to in-frame clones, with some not included. This table holds hundreds of thousands of clones, roughly nine tenths found once. The CDR3 length is 13 residues. Trimming stripped 4 bases from V and 3 bases from J, with 6 bases between. CDR1 KGHSH and CDR2 LQKENI come from the germline V gene. V is TRBV18 and J is TRBJ1-4; no reliable D call. The TCR sequence derives from a man between 25 and 39 years old who had recovered from COVID-19. The sequenced sample consisted of PBMCs or T cells enriched from blood (not recorded which). The CDR3 sequence: CASSRSANEKLFF. DNA of the CDR3: TGTGCCAGCTCACGGTCGGCTAATGAAAAACTGTTTTTT.